The source of this T cell receptor beta chain is a study of vaccination and CD4 T cells after COVID-19. Overall study context: Post-COVID specimens were obtained a median about 100 days after diagnosis (range 35 to 161).

CDR1 is LNHNV, CDR2 YYDKDF, per germline (reference sequence). The CDR3 consists of 14 residues. Trimming removed 1 base from V and 4 bases from J, with 10 bases in between. The Oncomine TCR Beta short-read assay was applied to DNA of cultured CD4+ T cells. MiXCR was run by TCRdb on the PCR reads, yielding one entry per CDR3 protein. The table has 12,000 or so distinct CDR3 sequences, 40% to 55% seen once. Turning to this clonotype: The antigen is undetermined.

Stated treatment: roughly 11-day PBMC culture with coronavirus spike peptide pools or control peptides (ViraFEST assay). First, ViraFEST expanded antigen-specific T cells with peptide pools, and next it sequenced the TCRs. It was with 9 to 10 IU/ml IL-2 and 8 to 10 ug/ml peptide pools that 2.2 million or so PBMCs per well were cultured. Material for sequencing was CD4+ T cells from blood, cultured in vitro. This clonotype was obtained from a human donor who had recovered from COVID-19. The genes are TRBV15 and TRBJ1-2; perhaps TRBD1 as D (6 bases). The CDR3 protein is CATSRATGSYGYTF. In DNA, the CDR3 is TGTGCCACCAGCAGAGCAACAGGGTCCTATGGCTACACCTTC.